This T cell receptor beta chain appears in the sequencing data of a study of molecular identifiers for immune sequencing clone quantification (dated by TCRdb to 2017 to 2018). As for the study more broadly: In a replicate experiment, RNA from roughly 18,000 or 92,000 naive CD8 T cells was split into five aliquots, four of which were sequenced. This methods study used CD8 T cells to benchmark TCR RNA copy counting and molecular-identifier clustering-based TCR repertoire sequencing (MIDCIRS). Beyond this particular receptor, the publication reports: The naive libraries included spiked-in Jurkat TCR RNA (about 9 copies' worth), and this Jurkat TCR RNA is not part of the donor repertoire. Approximately 3.3 recovered TCR RNA copies per cell were obtained by modeling, versus approximately 10 by digital PCR, implying a capture efficiency of approximately 30%. When barcode sub-clustering was omitted, TCR diversity was inflated by chimeric consensus sequences, with chimeras reaching as high as 47%. In CMV-specific effector cells, over 98% of molecules were held by clones above 20 RNA copies, whereas under 1% of molecules were held by such clones in naive cells. Even against a background of 850,000 to 1,000,000 naive CD8 T cells, spiked-in Jurkat TCR RNA amounting to a single cell's worth was reported to be detectable. The sizes of highly expanded clones could end up underestimated when identical TCR molecules share a barcode.

Libraries of naive CD8 T cells were built from anywhere between about 19,000 and 1,000,000 sorted cells, with 10%, 30% or 50% of the purified RNA used. Naive CD8 T cells, defined as CD8+CD4-CCR7+CD45RA+, were FACS-sorted into RLT Plus buffer on a BD FACSAria II. To test detection sensitivity, Jurkat RNA equivalent to roughly eleven TCR copies was spiked into samples of roughly 20,000-1,000,000 naive CD8 T cells. CD8 T cells were enriched using RosetteSep CD8+ T Cell Enrichment Cocktail and Ficoll-Paque, and the enriched cells then underwent ACK red cell lysis. In its sample, this clonotype was seen a few times. Its antigen is currently not known. A junction end diverges from the germline sequence, so it may reflect a read error. Library construction relied on PCR. TCRdb shows the sequencer as NextSeq 500. Bulk TCR libraries were generated as previously described, with the TCR primers listed in Table S5 used. The Qiagen AllPrep DNA/RNA kit was used to purify total RNA. Before any analysis, reads coming from multiple sequencing runs of the same library were combined into one pool. In the paper's pipeline: Only reads with exact TCR constant sequence were kept, trimmed to 150 nt, and grouped by their 12-nt molecular barcodes. Reads inside each barcode group were sub-clustered using a 15% Levenshtein threshold, and a quality-weighted consensus sequence was constructed for each RNA molecule. Non-functional sequences were removed, as were lower-count sequences one edit away from another. Based on a fit of two negative binomial distributions, barcode sub-clusters having less than 20% of the maximum read count were discarded. Starting from the raw public reads, TCRdb applied fastp trimming at Q25, assembled clones with MiXCR and retained in-frame beta chains. Rows merge per CDR3 protein into single entries with the most common DNA and genes. These V and J calls originate from TCRdb's pipeline instead of the authors' own analysis. The sample table records roughly 320,000 distinct CDR3 sequences; roughly a quarter of these occur just once. Clones ranked in the top ten supply about 0.7% of the sample.

In the germline V gene, CDR1 corresponds to SGHTA and CDR2 to FQGTGA. The CDR3 goes from the cysteine to the phenylalanine over 16 residues. Only the CDR3 part of the read is kept: 48 bases, read in frame from the first base. The chain uses TRBV7-3 and TRBJ2-5; tentative D gene TRBD1, with 5 bases matching. The sample comprised naive CD8+ T cells from blood, with Jurkat cell RNA spiked in. The sample's cell subset or site label, decoded: FACS-sorted CD8+CD4-CCR7+CD45RA+ naive T cells. This clonotype originated in a human donor in good health. Some libraries in this study had Jurkat cell RNA spiked in. The nucleotide sequence is TGTGCCAGCAGCTTAGGTGTTCGTGGGGCTGGAGAGATCCAGTACTTC. It encodes CASSLGVRGAGEIQYF.